The table lists the clone carrying this T cell receptor beta chain with a few counts. MiXCR was run by TCRdb on the RT-PCR reads, yielding one entry per CDR3 protein. The sample records hundreds of thousands of distinct CDR3 sequences, approximately 7.7% being singletons. This specimen belongs to a study of response to subunit inactivated influenza vaccine. This CDR3 region has 19 residues. Trimming at V came to 0 bases and at J to 2 bases, leaving 9 bases not matched to a gene. Germline CDR1 LGHNA, CDR2 YSLEER. This specimen consisted of PBMCs from blood, obtained around 25 months after vaccination. The source of this sequence is a man aged 45 to 75 who received an inactivated influenza vaccine. The chain has TRBV4-3 and TRBJ2-3, with TRBD1 identical over 12 bases. CDR3 in DNA: TGCGCCAGCAGCCAAGATGGGGGGACAGGGGGCGTCTACACAGATACGCAGTATTTT. This codes for CASSQDGGTGGVYTDTQYF.